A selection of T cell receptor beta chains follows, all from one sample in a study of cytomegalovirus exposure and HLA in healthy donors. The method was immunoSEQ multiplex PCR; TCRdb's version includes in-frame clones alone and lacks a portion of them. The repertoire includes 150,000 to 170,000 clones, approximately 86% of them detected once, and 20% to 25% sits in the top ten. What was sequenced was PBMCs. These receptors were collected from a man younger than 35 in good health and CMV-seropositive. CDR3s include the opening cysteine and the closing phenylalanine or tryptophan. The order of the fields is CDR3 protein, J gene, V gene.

CDR3: CASSRRAGATYEQYF; J: TRBJ2-7; V: TRBV7-2
CDR3: CAWRGSGTVRTGELFF; J: TRBJ2-2; V: TRBV30
CDR3: CASSGSGGHNEQFF; J: TRBJ2-1; V: TRBV9
CDR3: CASSEDGIYGYTF; J: TRBJ1-2; V: TRBV6-1
CDR3: CASSYSPPSSGNTIYF; J: TRBJ1-3; V: TRBV6-5
CDR3: CAWSVRRGETQYF; J: TRBJ2-5; V: TRBV30
CDR3: CASSRSGERSPLHF; J: TRBJ1-6; V: TRBV18
CDR3: CASSAEARDTQYF; J: TRBJ2-3; V: TRBV9
CDR3: CASSPGQPYGYTF; J: TRBJ1-2; V: TRBV7-9
CDR3: CASSLGANTYEQYF; J: TRBJ2-7; V: TRBV7-9
CDR3: CASSRKRTNTYNEQFF; J: TRBJ2-1; V: TRBV27
CDR3: CASSQDNRRGGQETQYF; J: TRBJ2-5; V: TRBV4-3
CDR3: CASSKDRATEAFF; J: TRBJ1-1; V: TRBV2
CDR3: CASSVPGQDSSYNSPLHF; J: TRBJ1-6; V: TRBV7-8
CDR3: CSTSGTGGPGANVLTF; J: TRBJ2-6; V: TRBV29-1
CDR3: CASSAERLAVSTDTQYF; J: TRBJ2-3; V: TRBV9
CDR3: CASSADFSGGGETQYF; J: TRBJ2-5; V: TRBV6-1
CDR3: CASTAGSSYEQYF; J: TRBJ2-7; V: TRBV6-6
CDR3: CAWSVSSGSSYEQYF; J: TRBJ2-7; V: TRBV30
CDR3: CASSEEAGGAKNIQYF; J: TRBJ2-4; V: TRBV4-2
CDR3: CASSLKGAPGSPLHF; J: TRBJ1-6; V: TRBV5-6
CDR3: CASSQEASGGAVAQYF; J: TRBJ2-3; V: TRBV4-1
CDR3: CASSQGTGVNEKLFF; J: TRBJ1-4; V: TRBV18
CDR3: CASSSQDTGGQPQHF; J: TRBJ1-5; V: TRBV27
CDR3: CASSVGSRAGYEQYF; J: TRBJ2-7; V: TRBV9
CDR3: CASSSTRQGGEQYF; J: TRBJ2-7; V: TRBV11-2
CDR3: CASSLQGAGQPQHF; J: TRBJ1-5; V: TRBV7-8
CDR3: CASSQAGGHGNNEQFF; J: TRBJ2-1; V: TRBV4-1
CDR3: CASSDAVKRQSGANVLTF; J: TRBJ2-6; V: TRBV2
CDR3: CASSQSYQGGYGYTF; J: TRBJ1-2; V: TRBV23-1
CDR3: CASSRSPNEKLFF; J: TRBJ1-4; V: TRBV19
CDR3: CASSFWTRRAQYF; J: TRBJ2-5; V: TRBV6-6
CDR3: CAWSVLAGVAPYNEQFF; J: TRBJ2-1; V: TRBV30
CDR3: CASSLSGGKLFF; J: TRBJ1-4; V: TRBV7-3
CDR3: CASSPPPSSDYTGELFF; J: TRBJ2-2; V: TRBV18
CDR3: CASSLRKRRLAGRSTDTQYF; J: TRBJ2-3; V: TRBV7-3
CDR3: CASSTRAGELFF; J: TRBJ2-2; V: TRBV11-2
CDR3: CASSLGRGSYEQYF; J: TRBJ2-7; V: TRBV11-2
CDR3: CASSQDSAQRETQYF; J: TRBJ2-5; V: TRBV4-3
CDR3: CASGPGESSYNEQFF; J: TRBJ2-1; V: TRBV12-5
CDR3: CASRGTPSYEQYF; J: TRBJ2-7; V: TRBV28
CDR3: CASSLNQGMVYEQYF; J: TRBJ2-7; V: TRBV5-6
CDR3: CASSSGQGVDTEAFF; J: TRBJ1-1; V: TRBV5-4
CDR3: CASSFGTGDGYTF; J: TRBJ1-2; V: TRBV6-5
CDR3: CAWRIGEKGNYGYTF; J: TRBJ1-2; V: TRBV30
CDR3: CASSHFLGQGAYEQYF; J: TRBJ2-7; V: TRBV11-2